Below, 32 T cell receptor beta chains from the same sample are listed, as sequenced in a study of CD8+CD57+ T cells in acquired aplastic anemia. It was genomic DNA that served as the template for profiling TCR beta VDJ and CDR3. TCRdb used MiXCR to reprocess the reads, holding one entry per CDR3 protein. Here the sample spans some 200,000 distinct CDR3 sequences, 61% being singletons. Sample: sorted CD4+, CD8+, or CD8+CD57+ T cells (not recorded which) from PBMCs. These receptors were taken from a human donor in good health.

On this clonotype: A much larger clone lies a single base off, so this may be a read error. CDR3 bases: TGTGGCAGCGGCCCGGCGGGGTCCCACACTGAAGCTTTCTTT. This gives the protein CGSGPAGSHTEAFF. V and J are TRBV12-3 or TRBV12-4 and TRBJ1-1, with D unresolved. The CDR3 runs 14 residues.

The rearrangement uses TRBV20-1 and TRBJ2-7; 8 nucleotides line up with TRBD2. This CDR3 region has 12 residues. The germline V gene has CDR1 DFQATT and CDR2 SNEGSKA (reference sequence). CDR3 in amino acids: CSAAGTSYEQYF. In DNA form, the CDR3 reads TGCAGCGCCGCCGGGACTAGCTACGAGCAGTACTTC.

With regard to this clonotype: A much larger clone lies one base from this, so it may be a read error. Here the CDR3 reads CASSEVQGYNEQYF. The CDR3, as DNA: TGTGCCAGCAGTGAAGTCCAGGGCTACAATGAGCAGTACTTC. The chain combines TRBV19 with TRBJ2-1, with D possibly matching TRBD1 (5 bases). The J call is in doubt because the DNA end fits TRBJ2-7 better. The CDR3 runs 14 residues. Per the germline V gene, CDR1 is LNHDA and CDR2 is SQIVND (reference sequence).

This clonotype has just a few counts. The chain joins TRBV7-3 to TRBJ2-2; 9 bases are a match to TRBD2. This CDR3 spans 17 amino acids. The germline V gene has CDR1 SGHTA and CDR2 FQGTGA. V was pared by 0 bases and J by 5 bases, with 7 bases of the junction left unmatched. The CDR3 region has the DNA TGTGCCAGCAGCTTAACGCTAGCGGGAAGGGGGACCGGGGAGCTGTTTTTT. This codes for CASSLTLAGRGTGELFF.

V gene TRBV9 combines with J gene TRBJ2-1; tentatively, D is TRBD2 (6 bases). The CDR3 contains 11 residues. V dropped 3 bases and J dropped 10 bases, with 8 bases sitting between them. The germline V gene encodes CDR1 SGDLS and CDR2 YYNGEE. The DNA of the CDR3 is TGTGCCAGCAGCGCGGGACTGGAGCAGTTCTTC. This encodes CASSAGLEQFF.

As DNA, the CDR3 is TGTGCCAGCAGTTTTGACAGAAACACCGGGGAGCTGTTTTTT. The encoded protein is CASSFDRNTGELFF. The chain has TRBV12-3 or TRBV12-4 and TRBJ2-2, with D maybe TRBD1 (5 bases). The length of the CDR3 is 14 residues. Trimming shortened V by 3 bases and J by 2 bases, and 7 bases separated the two germline ends.

V and J are TRBV7-3 and TRBJ2-7; TRBD1 aligns across 9 bases. Germline assignment: CDR1 SGHTA and CDR2 FQGTGA. The CDR3 is made up of 15 amino acids. With V trimmed by 5 bases and J by 0 bases, 5 bases remained unmatched. The CDR3 DNA follows: TGTGCCAGCAGCCCTGGGACAGGGAGCTCCTACGAGCAGTACTTC. Translating it yields CASSPGTGSSYEQYF.

CDR3: CASSFGQIQETQYF. The CDR3 nucleotides read TGTGCCAGCAGTTTCGGACAGATTCAAGAGACCCAGTACTTC. The chain couples TRBV12-3 or TRBV12-4 to TRBJ2-5; tentative D call: TRBD1 (6 bases). Trimming removed 3 bases from V and 2 bases from J, with 10 bases in between. The CDR3 spans 14 residues.

The CDR3 nucleotides read TGTGCCAGCAGCTCGGCGGGAGACTATGGCTACACCTTC. Protein sequence: CASSSAGDYGYTF. The chain combines TRBV7-9 with TRBJ1-2; D unclear. CDR3 length: 13 residues. From germline, CDR1 is SEHNR and CDR2 FQNEAQ (reference sequence). V was shortened by 4 bases and J by 3 bases, with 9 bases between the two germline ends.

The V call is TRBV5-1, the J call TRBJ2-7, with D perhaps TRBD2 (5 bases). In germline, CDR1 is SGHRS, CDR2 YFSETQ. Trimming cost V 3 bases and J 1 base, with 11 bases left between them. The CDR3 loop spans 14 amino acids. The CDR3 spells CASSSRDPSYEQYF. CDR3 nucleotide sequence: TGCGCCAGCAGCTCCCGGGATCCGTCCTACGAGCAGTACTTC.

This sequence joins TRBV15 and TRBJ2-7, with 8 bases aligning to TRBD2. The CDR3 length is 16 residues. Trimming cost V 5 bases and J 3 bases; bases outside gene matches: 12. Germline loops: CDR1 LNHNV, CDR2 YYDKDF (reference sequence). CDR3: CATSSVPGGTHYEQYF. Here the CDR3 DNA reads TGTGCCACCAGCTCAGTTCCGGGGGGGACACACTACGAGCAGTACTTC.

As for this clonotype: An end of the junction does not agree with germline; a read error may underlie this. The genes are TRBV7-7 and TRBJ2-7; 10 nucleotides line up with TRBD1. This CDR3 region has 15 residues. Germline V gives CDR1 SSHAT, CDR2 FNYEAQ (reference sequence). The CDR3 DNA reads as TGTGCTAGCAGCCCCACCGACAGGGGGCAGTACGAGCAGTACTTC. Its protein is CASSPTDRGQYEQYF.

J is TRBJ1-1 and V is TRBV7-2; no clear D gene. The CDR3 runs 13 residues. V was pared by 5 bases and J by 1 base, with 8 bases between. Germline CDR1 reads SGHTA; CDR2 reads FQGNSA. CDR3 protein: CASSAQQNTEAFF. The CDR3 nucleotides read TGTGCCAGCAGCGCACAGCAGAACACTGAAGCTTTCTTT.

The chain combines TRBV2 with TRBJ1-1; the D is unclear. The CDR3 loop spans 13 amino acids. The V end lost 1 base, the J end lost 3 bases, and 6 bases lay between the germline ends. Germline values: CDR1 SNHLY, CDR2 FYNNEI. For the CDR3, the DNA is TGTGCCAGCAGTGAAGACTCTTACACTGAAGCTTTCTTT. Translated: CASSEDSYTEAFF.

This rearrangement joins TRBV25-1 to TRBJ2-3; D remains ambiguous. Trimming took 4 bases from V and 2 from J, leaving 7 bases between them. The CDR3 is made up of 13 amino acids. Germline-derived CDR1 and CDR2 are MGHDK and SYGVNS. The CDR3 loop reads CASSVGLTDTQYF. The CDR3 DNA sequence: TGTGCCAGCAGTGTCGGGCTCACAGATACGCAGTATTTT.

This chain uses TRBV4-1 with TRBJ2-7; D is ambiguous. The V gene lost 4 bases and the J gene lost 0 bases, with 13 bases spanning the gap. The CDR3 runs 15 residues. Per the germline V gene, CDR1 is MGHRA and CDR2 is YSYEKL. CDR3 protein: CASSPFWGSSYEQYF. The CDR3 coding sequence is TGCGCCAGCAGCCCGTTCTGGGGTAGCTCCTACGAGCAGTACTTC.

About this clonotype: At one of its ends the junction is not consistent with the germline gene, which may arise from a read error. This chain joins TRBV7-9 and TRBJ2-5; D is perhaps TRBD1 (8 bases). CDR3 size: 15 residues. Germline CDR1 is SEHNR and CDR2 is FQNEAQ (reference sequence). The CDR3 sequence: CASGSQGGAGETRYF. For the CDR3, the DNA is TGTGCCAGCGGCTCACAGGGGGGGGCTGGGGAGACCCGGTACTTC.

Notes on this clonotype: A single base separates this from a much larger clone, so it may be a read error. This chain joins TRBV7-3 and TRBJ2-7; D gene unclear. Per the germline V gene, CDR1 is SGHTA and CDR2 is FQGTGA. CDR3 size: 13 residues. V was clipped by 8 bases and J by 0 bases, with 11 bases between them. The CDR3 DNA reads as TGTGCCAGCGGGCAGATCAGCTCCTACGAGCAGTACTTC. Translating gives CASGQISSYEQYF.

The chain is built from TRBV27 and TRBJ2-1, with D maybe TRBD1 (6 bases). The CDR3 length is 16 residues. Trimming cost V 2 bases and J 2 bases, with 13 bases left between them. Germline CDR1 is MNHEY and CDR2 is SMNVEV (reference sequence). This CDR3 reads CASSLDVGAPYNEQFF. The CDR3 DNA is TGTGCCAGCAGTTTAGATGTGGGGGCCCCCTACAATGAGCAGTTCTTC.

The CDR3 here is CASRKLGFDEQYF. The CDR3 region has the DNA TGTGCCAGCAGGAAGTTGGGGTTCGACGAGCAGTACTTC. The V call is TRBV2, the J call TRBJ2-7, with D unresolved. V lost 6 bases to trimming and J lost 5 bases, with 14 bases between them. The germline gives CDR1 SNHLY, CDR2 FYNNEI. The CDR3 extends over 13 amino acids.

This clonotype was detected only a few times. V usage is TRBV5-1 and J usage is TRBJ1-2; D is uncertain. The V gene lost 0 bases and the J gene lost 2 bases, with 8 bases spanning the gap. CDR1 is SGHRS and CDR2 is YFSETQ in the germline V gene. The CDR3 consists of 14 residues. CDR3: CASSLAEGNYGYTF. DNA for the CDR3: TGCGCCAGCAGCTTGGCCGAGGGCAACTATGGCTACACCTTC.

This clonotype has ten or more counts. The chain combines TRBV7-9 with TRBJ2-3; D uncertain. V was clipped by 1 base and J by 2 bases, with 13 bases between them. Germline-derived CDR1 and CDR2 are SEHNR and FQNEAQ (reference sequence). The CDR3 is made up of 16 amino acids. The CDR3 region is CASSLGTQRFTDTQYF. The CDR3 DNA reads as TGTGCCAGCAGCTTAGGGACCCAGAGGTTCACAGATACGCAGTATTTT.

The chain couples TRBV19 to TRBJ1-1, with a weak D call TRBD1 (5 bases). V lost 5 bases and J lost 0, with 16 bases in between. Germline values: CDR1 LNHDA, CDR2 SQIVND (reference sequence). This CDR3 region has 16 residues. CDR3 residues: CASSSGRFNMNTEAFF. The CDR3 coding sequence is TGTGCCAGTAGTTCGGGACGGTTCAACATGAACACTGAAGCTTTCTTT. Combining the CDR3 with reference TRBV19 and TRBJ1-1 gives the whole variable domain DGGITQSPKYLFRKEGQNVTLSCEQNLNHDAMYWYRQDPGQGLRLIYYSQIVNDFQKGDIAEGYSVSREKKESFPLTVTSAQKNPTAFYLCASSSGRFNMNTEAFFGQGTRLTVV.

This chain links TRBV6-5 with TRBJ1-4; 9 nucleotides agree with TRBD1. The CDR3 covers 14 residues. From germline, CDR1 is MNHEY and CDR2 SVGAGI. Trimming took 6 bases from V and 8 from J; bases not matched to a gene: 7. In DNA, the CDR3 is TGTGCCAGCAGCACCGGGACAGGGCTAGAAAAACTGTTTTTT. Its translation: CASSTGTGLEKLFF.

V and J are TRBV19 and TRBJ1-5, with D uncertain. The V gene lost 1 base and the J gene lost 7 bases, with 11 bases spanning the gap. The germline V gene has CDR1 LNHDA and CDR2 SQIVND (reference sequence). The CDR3 extends over 14 amino acids. CDR3 protein: CASSIALLGQPQHF. The CDR3 DNA is TGTGCCAGTAGTATAGCTCTGCTTGGGCAGCCCCAGCATTTT.

This clonotype has more than one count but fewer than ten. The rearrangement links TRBV15 to TRBJ2-5; D is tentatively TRBD1 or TRBD2 (5 bases each). The V and J ends lost 0 bases and 4 bases respectively, with 12 bases between them. Germline V lookup: CDR1 LNHNV, CDR2 YYDKDF (reference sequence). CDR3 length: 15 residues. In DNA, the CDR3 is TGTGCCACCAGCAGAGATGTGGCAGGGAGAGAGACCCAGTACTTC. Protein sequence: CATSRDVAGRETQYF. Full variable domain (outside the CDR3, taken from reference TRBV15 and TRBJ2-5): DAMVIQNPRYQVTQFGKPVTLSCSQTLNHNVMYWYQQKSSQAPKLLFHYYDKDFNNEADTPDNFQSRRPNTSFCFLDIRSPGLGDTAMYLCATSRDVAGRETQYFGPGTRLLVL.

As concerns this clonotype: Without the conserved terminal phenylalanine or tryptophan, this CDR3 likely stems from a read error. This rearrangement joins TRBV19 to TRBJ1-6; D may be TRBD1 (5 bases). V lost 1 base and J 6 bases, leaving 13 bases between the germline ends. From germline, CDR1 is LNHDA and CDR2 SQIVND (reference sequence). This CDR3 has 16 amino acids. CDR3 loop: CASSIGGVPPNSPLHS. Written as DNA, the CDR3 is TGTGCCAGTAGTATAGGAGGGGTTCCGCCTAATTCACCCCTCCACTCT.

This sequence joins TRBV7-2 and TRBJ2-7, with D unresolved. The germline CDR1 and CDR2 sequences are SGHTA and FQGNSA. Trimming took off 4 bases at V and 2 bases at J, with 15 bases between the two ends. This CDR3 region has 15 residues. Here the CDR3 reads CASSSFTEPTYEQYF. DNA of the CDR3: TGTGCCAGCAGCTCCTTCACGGAGCCCACCTACGAGCAGTACTTC.

The V call is TRBV7-8, the J call TRBJ2-4; the D gene could be TRBD1 or TRBD2 (6 bases each). CDR3 length equals 15 residues. Trimming left V 3 bases short and J 4 bases short, with 13 bases between. Germline lookup yields CDR1 SGHVS and CDR2 FQNEAQ. CDR3 nucleotide sequence: TGTGCCAGCAGCTTGGGGGGACAATTTAAAAACATTCAGTACTTC. It yields the protein CASSLGGQFKNIQYF.

This clonotype has ten or more counts. The chain recombines TRBV14 with TRBJ1-3; D is uncertain. Trimming shortened V by 1 base and J by 0 bases, and 7 bases separated the two germline ends. Germline-derived CDR1 and CDR2 are SGHDN and FVKESK. CDR3 size: 15 residues. The CDR3 coding sequence is TGTGCCAGCAGCCAAGGTTCGAGCTCTGGAAACACCATATATTTT. Translated, it gives CASSQGSSSGNTIYF.

This chain connects TRBV2 to TRBJ2-5, with 7 nucleotides matching TRBD1. Germline V gene data show CDR1 as SNHLY and CDR2 as FYNNEI. Trimming at V came to 6 bases and at J to 4 bases, leaving 2 bases not matched to a gene. CDR3 length: 12 amino acids. DNA of the CDR3: TGTGCCAGCAGGGGGGACAGAGAGACCCAGTACTTC. The encoded protein is CASRGDRETQYF.

The CDR3 bases are TGCACAGATACGACAGGGGAGAACACTGAAGCTTTCTTT. It encodes CTDTTGENTEAFF. This chain joins TRBV29-1 and TRBJ1-1, with 8 bases lining up with TRBD1. The CDR3 extends over 13 amino acids. Germline V gene lookup returns CDR1 SQVTM and CDR2 ANQGSEA.